Presented here are 30 T cell receptor beta chains from one specimen sequenced in a study of control samples from healthy donors and cancer patients. The method was immunoSEQ multiplex PCR; TCRdb's version includes in-frame clones alone and lacks a portion of them. The sample carries fewer than 120,000 clones, approximately 88% recorded once. The source material was PBMCs. The receptors here all came from a woman between 55 and 75 years old with lung cancer.

This chain joins TRBV19 and TRBJ1-2, with D unclear. This CDR3 has 12 residues. CDR1 and CDR2 from the germline V gene are LNHDA and SQIVND (reference sequence). The germline V and J ends were trimmed by 5 bases and 5 bases, with 9 bases remaining between them. CDR3: CASSPDRYGYTF. CDR3 coding DNA: TGTGCCAGTAGTCCCGACCGGTATGGCTACACCTTC.

Of note for this clone: Other DNA variants within this sample encode the same CDR3. This chain uses TRBV3-1 (or the pseudogene TRBV3-2) with TRBJ1-1, with unresolved D. The length of the CDR3 is 13 residues. Germline V gives CDR1 LGHDT, CDR2 YNNKEL (reference sequence). Trimming removed 3 bases at V and 2 bases at J, with 7 bases between. The CDR3 loop reads CASSQDGNTEAFF. The CDR3 region has the DNA TGTGCCAGCAGCCAGGACGGCAACACTGAAGCTTTCTTT.

The chain carries TRBV7-9 and TRBJ1-2; D not resolved. The CDR3 sequence is 14 residues long. CDR1 is SEHNR, CDR2 FQNEAQ, per germline (reference sequence). V was cut by 1 base and J by 7 bases, with 13 bases left in between. As DNA, the CDR3 is TGTGCCAGCAGCTTAGTGGCTCTTTTTGCTGGCTACACCTTC. This gives the protein CASSLVALFAGYTF.

The chain links TRBV11-3 to TRBJ1-1; possible D gene TRBD1, 5 bases. Germline loops: CDR1 SGHNT, CDR2 YENEEA. With 5 bases removed from V and 3 bases from J, the gap between germline ends came to 13 bases. The CDR3 loop spans 14 amino acids. CDR3 sequence reads: CASSGAGSDTEAFF. In DNA form, the CDR3 reads TGTGCCAGCAGCGGGGCAGGGTCGGACACTGAAGCTTTCTTT.

This chain uses TRBV19 with TRBJ2-7, with D unresolved. The CDR3 spans 14 residues. The V gene's germline CDR1 is LNHDA and CDR2 SQIVND (reference sequence). Trimming pared 6 bases from V and 0 bases from J, leaving 12 bases between. The chain's CDR3 is CASSIGLSSYEQYF. CDR3 sequence (DNA): TGTGCCAGTAGCATCGGCCTAAGCTCCTACGAGCAGTACTTC.

This chain connects TRBV5-1 to TRBJ2-5; possibly TRBD2 for D (6 bases). V was pared by 8 bases and J by 5 bases, with 22 bases between. This CDR3 contains 15 residues. Germline V gene lookup returns CDR1 SGHRS and CDR2 YFSETQ. DNA of the CDR3: TGCGCCAGTGTTTACGCAGGTTCCCGGGAGGAGACCCAGTACTTC. Its protein is CASVYAGSREETQYF.

This rearrangement joins TRBV6-6 to TRBJ1-3, with 9 bases matching TRBD1. V was clipped by 6 bases and J by 4 bases; unmatched bases: 7. Germline loops: CDR1 MNHNY, CDR2 SVGAGI (reference sequence). The CDR3 covers 15 residues. The CDR3 protein is CASSRTGAGGNTIYF. The CDR3 region has the DNA TGTGCCAGCAGCCGGACAGGGGCGGGAGGAAACACCATATATTTT.

The chain uses TRBV7-9 and TRBJ2-1; a possible D gene is TRBD2 (6 bases). Germline CDR1 SEHNR, CDR2 FQNEAQ (reference sequence). The V end lost 5 bases, the J end lost 5 bases, and 16 bases lay between the germline ends. This CDR3 region has 15 residues. The CDR3 spells CASSPTGLGNNEQFF. The CDR3 DNA is TGTGCCAGCAGCCCCACGGGACTCGGAAACAATGAGCAGTTCTTC.

The gene calls are TRBV28 and TRBJ1-1; TRBD1 might be the D (5 bases). Germline loops: CDR1 MDHEN, CDR2 SYDVKM. The V end lost 5 bases, the J end lost 0 bases, and 13 bases lay between the germline ends. The CDR3 is 15 residues long. CDR3 nucleotide sequence: TGTGCCAGCAGTACGATCAGGGTTATGAACACTGAAGCTTTCTTT. Translating gives CASSTIRVMNTEAFF.

The V gene is TRBV25-1, the J gene TRBJ2-7; D is undetermined. Trimming removed 4 bases from V and 4 bases from J, with 14 bases in between. CDR1 and CDR2 from the germline V gene are MGHDK and SYGVNS. The CDR3 extends over 14 amino acids. CDR3 loop: CASSADRPFYEQYF. The DNA of the CDR3 is TGTGCCAGCAGTGCGGATCGACCATTTTACGAGCAGTACTTC.

The chain combines TRBV6-1 with TRBJ1-2, with 8 bases matching TRBD1. Germline V CDR1 and CDR2: MNHNS, SASEGT. This CDR3 contains 15 residues. V was clipped by 5 bases and J by 2 bases; unmatched bases: 7. DNA for the CDR3: TGTGCCAGCAGTCCGGGACAGGAGCGAAACTATGGCTACACCTTC. It is translated as CASSPGQERNYGYTF.

The table lists this clone with a few counts. The chain is built from TRBV9 and TRBJ2-3, with D perhaps being TRBD1 or TRBD2 (5 bases each). CDR3 size: 14 residues. Trimming shortened V by 3 bases and J by 1 base, and 9 bases separated the two germline ends. Germline CDR1 is SGDLS and CDR2 is YYNGEE. The CDR3 spells CASSGRDRTDTQYF. CDR3 nucleotides: TGTGCCAGCAGCGGCCGGGACCGCACAGATACGCAGTATTTT.

The chain employs TRBV19 and TRBJ1-5; D call uncertain. V dropped 3 bases and J dropped 8 bases, with 14 bases sitting between them. This CDR3 is built from 14 residues. The germline gives CDR1 LNHDA, CDR2 SQIVND (reference sequence). The DNA for the CDR3 is TGTGCCAGTAGTATGGACGCACGATTGGAGCCCCAGCATTTT. Translating it yields CASSMDARLEPQHF.

Comments on this clone: A read error may account for a junction end that differs from germline. The V gene is TRBV2, the J gene TRBJ2-1; the match to TRBD2 covers 10 bases. The germline V gene encodes CDR1 SNHLY and CDR2 FYNNEI. This CDR3 contains 13 residues. CDR3 amino acids: CASSEAASGSLVF. The CDR3 DNA reads as TGTGCCAGCAGTGAAGCGGCTAGCGGGAGTTTAGTCTTC.

This sequence joins TRBV29-1 and TRBJ2-5; D is possibly TRBD1 or TRBD2 (5 bases each). V lost 3 bases and J 1 base, leaving 12 bases between the germline ends. Germline assignment: CDR1 SQVTM and CDR2 ANQGSEA. CDR3 size: 14 residues. CDR3 residues: CSVEGKGTQETQYF. The CDR3 coding sequence is TGCAGCGTTGAGGGCAAGGGGACCCAAGAGACCCAGTACTTC. The full variable domain, rest sourced from reference TRBV29-1 and TRBJ2-5, is SAVISQKPSRDICQRGTSLTIQCQVDSQVTMMFWYRQQPGQSLTLIATANQGSEATYESGFVIDKFPISRPNLTFSTLTVSNMSPEDSSIYLCSVEGKGTQETQYFGPGTRLLVL.

The rearrangement links TRBV24-1 to TRBJ2-3; TRBD1 agrees at 8 bases. Germline CDR1 KGHDR, CDR2 SFDVKD. Trimming took 9 bases from V and 4 from J; bases not matched to a gene: 5. This CDR3 comprises 13 residues. CDR3 amino acids: CATGIQGADTQYF. The CDR3 DNA is TGTGCCACCGGCATACAGGGGGCAGATACGCAGTATTTT.

This CDR3 reads CASSQNPTLAGSTDTQYF. The DNA of the CDR3 is TGTGCCAGCAGCCAAAACCCCACACTAGCGGGAAGCACAGATACGCAGTATTTT. This chain links TRBV3-1 (or the pseudogene TRBV3-2) with TRBJ2-3; 10 bases line up with TRBD2. Germline V gene lookup returns CDR1 LGHDT and CDR2 YNNKEL (reference sequence). Trimming cost V 2 bases and J 0 bases; bases outside gene matches: 8. CDR3 size: 18 residues.

The V gene is TRBV5-6, the J gene TRBJ2-1; the match to TRBD2 covers 12 bases. Germline CDR1 SGHDT, CDR2 YYEEEE. The CDR3 runs 14 residues. V dropped 7 bases and J dropped 7; count of bases not matched to a gene: 6. The CDR3 sequence is CASWGLAGSNEQFF. The CDR3 region has the DNA TGTGCCAGCTGGGGACTAGCGGGTTCAAATGAGCAGTTCTTC.

The rearrangement links TRBV5-4 to TRBJ2-7; 10 bases are shared with TRBD2. Losses at the gene ends were 5 bases for V and 4 bases for J; bases not matched to a gene: 9. Germline V gene sequence: CDR1 SGHNT, CDR2 YYREEE (reference sequence). The CDR3 spans 15 residues. CDR3 in amino acids: CASRGRTSGGYEQYF. The CDR3 nucleotides are TGTGCCAGCAGGGGCCGGACTAGCGGTGGTTACGAGCAGTACTTC.

This chain joins TRBV7-9 and TRBJ1-2; D remains ambiguous. Per germline, CDR1 SEHNR and CDR2 FQNEAQ (reference sequence). V was clipped by 8 bases and J by 4 bases, with 8 bases between them. This CDR3 spans 11 amino acids. The CDR3 DNA reads as TGTGCCAGCGGGGAGGGCTATGGCTACACCTTC. Translating gives CASGEGYGYTF.

V gene TRBV12-3 or TRBV12-4 combines with J gene TRBJ2-7, with 9 bases aligning to TRBD1. Trimming at V came to 6 bases and at J to 2 bases, leaving 2 bases not matched to a gene. The CDR3 has 13 amino acids. The CDR3 spells CASRRQGAYEQYF. The DNA of the CDR3 is TGTGCCAGCAGAAGACAGGGGGCCTACGAGCAGTACTTC.

The J gene is TRBJ1-4, the V gene TRBV4-1, with D possibly matching TRBD1 (5 bases). Trimming cost V 4 bases and J 2 bases, with 11 bases left between them. Germline assignment: CDR1 MGHRA and CDR2 YSYEKL. The CDR3 is made up of 15 amino acids. The CDR3 region is CASSPWGDTNEKLFF. The CDR3 DNA is TGCGCCAGCAGCCCCTGGGGGGATACTAATGAAAAACTGTTTTTT.

This clone has just one count. The sample has other DNA sequences that encode this CDR3 too. V is TRBV5-1 and J is TRBJ2-1, with TRBD2 identical over 13 bases. This CDR3 has 15 amino acids. From germline, CDR1 is SGHRS and CDR2 YFSETQ. Germline trimming cut 4 bases from V and 6 bases from J; bases unmatched to any gene: 4. The DNA for the CDR3 is TGCGCCAGCAGCCTTACTAGCGGGGGGGCCAATGAGCAGTTCTTC. It encodes CASSLTSGGANEQFF.

The chain has TRBV5-1 and TRBJ2-7; 13 bases are a match to TRBD2. The CDR3 is 16 residues long. Per the germline V gene, CDR1 is SGHRS and CDR2 is YFSETQ. Trimming cost V 4 bases and J 2 bases; bases outside gene matches: 6. The CDR3: CASSGTSGASTYEQYF. CDR3 in DNA: TGCGCCAGCAGCGGGACTAGCGGGGCGTCGACCTACGAGCAGTACTTC.

J is TRBJ2-7 and V is TRBV20-1; TRBD2 might be the D (7 bases). The CDR3 has 17 residues. Trimming removed 3 bases at V and 2 bases at J, with 23 bases between. In germline, CDR1 is DFQATT, CDR2 SNEGSKA (reference sequence). The CDR3 sequence is CSASSRFIAGATYEQYF. The CDR3 bases are TGCAGTGCTAGTAGTCGTTTCATTGCGGGGGCAACCTACGAGCAGTACTTC.

This clone has a single count. The rearrangement links TRBV21-1 to TRBJ2-1; the table names TRBD2, a call not compared with the DNA. TRBV21-1 is termed a pseudogene. CDR3 size: 15 residues. CDR3 nucleotide sequence: TGTGCCAGCAGCAAAGGAACGAGGGAGTACAATGAGCAGTTCTTC. It codes for CASSKGTREYNEQFF.

This sequence joins TRBV7-3 and TRBJ2-2; D unresolved. The CDR3 loop spans 11 amino acids. Germline V gene lookup returns CDR1 SGHTA and CDR2 FQGTGA. V lost 2 bases and J lost 7, with 2 bases in between. The CDR3 region is CASSLFGELFF. CDR3 in DNA: TGTGCCAGCAGCTTATTCGGGGAGCTGTTTTTT. Drawing the rest from reference TRBV7-3 and TRBJ2-2, the complete variable domain is GAGVSQTPSNKVTEKGKYVELRCDPISGHTALYWYRQSLGQGPEFLIYFQGTGAADDSGLPNDRFFAVRPEGSVSTLKIQRTERGDSAVYLCASSLFGELFFGEGSRLTVL.

The chain links TRBV19 to TRBJ1-6, with unresolved D. V lost 6 bases and J 3 bases, leaving 9 bases between the germline ends. Germline CDR1 and CDR2: LNHDA and SQIVND (reference sequence). This CDR3 is built from 14 residues. The CDR3 sequence: CASRTQDYNSPLHF. The DNA for the CDR3 is TGTGCCAGTAGGACGCAAGACTATAATTCACCCCTCCACTTT.

The rearrangement uses TRBV7-3 and TRBJ1-1, with D perhaps matching TRBD1 (5 bases). The CDR3 has 16 amino acids. V dropped 5 bases and J dropped 2 bases, with 18 bases sitting between them. Germline assignment: CDR1 SGHTA and CDR2 FQGTGA. The CDR3 nucleotides read TGTGCCAGCAGCCCAACAAGGGCGCAGGGAAACACTGAAGCTTTCTTT. As protein: CASSPTRAQGNTEAFF.

This chain uses TRBV3-1 (or the pseudogene TRBV3-2) with TRBJ2-7; D is possibly TRBD2 (6 bases). This CDR3 is 18 amino acids long. Trimming stripped 1 base from V and 1 base from J, with 20 bases between. CDR1 is LGHDT, CDR2 YNNKEL, per germline (reference sequence). The CDR3 spells CASSQGSGSERVSYEQYF. For the CDR3, the DNA is TGTGCCAGCAGCCAAGGCTCCGGCTCTGAGCGGGTGTCCTACGAGCAGTACTTC.